The clone carrying this T cell receptor beta chain occurred a few times. Its antigen is not known. Isolation of CD4+ naive, central memory, regulatory and stem cell-like memory cells was achieved by sorting via CD45RO/CCR7/CD25/CD127/CD95/CD27. This entry belongs to a study of beta chain features in type 1 diabetes. The sequenced template was cDNA made from the entire isolated RNA. TCRdb's table, derived via immunoSEQ multiplex PCR, lists solely in-frame clones and lacks some. This sample yields hundreds of thousands of clones, of which 14% are seen a single time; over 5.5% belongs to the top ten. The CDR3 has 16 residues. Trimming stripped 6 bases from V and 7 bases from J, with 22 bases between. Germline assignment: CDR1 MNHEY and CDR2 SMNVEV (reference sequence). Overall study findings and caveats: A definitive answer on HLA type influencing TCRB rearrangement was not reached here. Cells with high TCR expression could be over-represented when cDNA is sequenced. Possible PCR preference for shorter templates applied equally to patients and controls.

This receptor was identified in a man under 40 in good health. Sequenced sample: central memory CD4+ T cells from blood. The V gene is TRBV27, the J gene TRBJ2-1, with D possibly being TRBD1 or TRBD2 (5 bases each). CDR3 amino acids: CASSRPRSGRRNEQFF. The CDR3 coding sequence is TGTGCCAGCAGCCGCCCTCGTTCGGGGCGTAGAAATGAGCAGTTCTTC.